Reported below is one T cell receptor (beta chain). Antigen specificity is unknown. This sample is drawn from a study of long-term antiretroviral therapy in people with HIV. Study conclusions and caveats: HIV repertoires covered narrower CDR3 length ranges than controls did.

It was version v3.0 of the immunoSEQ assay that was run at survey level. Clones were read by immunoSEQ multiplex PCR, and TCRdb kept only the in-frame ones, dropping some. This sample has 17,000 or so clones, with approximately 84% found just once. CDR1 is SNHLY, CDR2 FYNNEI, per germline. The CDR3 extends over 15 amino acids. With V trimmed by 8 bases and J by 4 bases, 10 bases remained unmatched. The TCR sequence derives from a man under 40 with HIV. V is TRBV2 and J is TRBJ1-3; 8 bases are shared with TRBD1. The specimen comprised unsorted PBMCs, sampled about 1.2 years before starting antiretroviral therapy. CDR3 residues: CASVIGQGGGNTIYF. The CDR3 DNA reads TGTGCCAGCGTGATCGGACAGGGAGGAGGAAACACCATATATTTT.